A single sample is the source of the 13 T cell receptor beta chains below, sequenced in a study of CD8 T cells in Susac syndrome (dated by TCRdb to the late 2010s). Libraries were prepared through the immunoSEQ multiplex PCR assay. RNA was extracted with the RNeasy kit and about 0.5 to 1 ug was reverse transcribed using random hexamers. Using fastp trimming at Q25 and MiXCR clonotype assembly, TCRdb reanalyzed the public sequencing data and kept in-frame beta chains. When rows share a CDR3 protein, they turn into one entry using the most common DNA and genes. In this sample the table shows about 200,000 distinct CDR3 sequences, roughly 94% of which occur a single time. The ten biggest clones cover 0.1% of the sample. Input material: CD4+ T cells from PBMCs. The source of these receptors is a human donor in good health.

The chain couples TRBV15 to TRBJ2-1; the D gene could be TRBD1 or TRBD2 (5 bases each). Germline V gene sequence: CDR1 LNHNV, CDR2 YYDKDF (reference sequence). V dropped 1 base and J dropped 10 bases, with 17 bases sitting between them. The CDR3 has 15 residues. The CDR3 sequence is CATSRGRDPGREQFF. In DNA, the CDR3 is TGTGCCACCAGCAGAGGCCGGGACCCCGGCAGGGAGCAGTTCTTC. The full variable domain, in which reference TRBV15 and TRBJ2-1 provide the parts outside the CDR3, is DAMVIQNPRYQVTQFGKPVTLSCSQTLNHNVMYWYQQKSSQAPKLLFHYYDKDFNNEADTPDNFQSRRPNTSFCFLDIRSPGLGDTAMYLCATSRGRDPGREQFFGPGTRLTVL.

This chain links TRBV18 with TRBJ2-7; D is possibly TRBD2 (6 bases). This CDR3 comprises 13 residues. Germline lookup yields CDR1 KGHSH and CDR2 LQKENI. Trimming removed 3 bases at V and 6 bases at J, with 12 bases between. CDR3 coding DNA: TGTGCCAGCTCACCCTCCCGGGGGACCGAGCAGTACGTC. As protein: CASSPSRGTEQYV.

V gene TRBV15 combines with J gene TRBJ2-3; 7 bases are shared with TRBD2. CDR3 length: 16 residues. The J segment lost 5 bases and the V segment lost 0 bases, leaving 8 bases of the junction unmatched. Per the germline V gene, CDR1 is LNHNV and CDR2 is YYDKDF (reference sequence). CDR3 residues: CATSRDLGPGGDTQYF. The CDR3 DNA follows: TGTGCCACCAGCAGAGATCTCGGGCCGGGGGGAGATACGCAGTATTTT.

This sequence joins TRBV28 and TRBJ2-4; TRBD2 matches 8 bases. The germline CDR1 and CDR2 sequences are MDHEN and SYDVKM. The V gene end was trimmed by 5 bases and the J gene end by 10 bases; junction bases not matched to a gene: 13. The CDR3 is made up of 15 amino acids. The chain's CDR3 is CASSRPGGAGGIQYF. The CDR3 nucleotides read TGTGCCAGCAGTCGACCCGGAGGCGCGGGAGGTATTCAGTACTTC.

The chain has TRBV20-1 and TRBJ1-5; D ambiguous. Germline lookup yields CDR1 DFQATT and CDR2 SNEGSKA (reference sequence). V lost 0 bases to trimming and J lost 2 bases, with 5 bases between them. This CDR3 has 13 amino acids. Written as DNA, the CDR3 is TGCAGTGCTAGAGAGGACCGCAATCAGCCCCAGCATTTT. Protein sequence: CSAREDRNQPQHF.

This chain connects TRBV11-2 to TRBJ2-3; 7 bases line up with TRBD1. Germline-derived CDR1 and CDR2 are SGHAT and FQNNGV. Unmatched junction bases numbered 7, after V lost 10 bases and J lost 0 bases. The CDR3 is 14 residues long. Here the CDR3 reads CATLKTGSTDTQYF. The CDR3 DNA sequence: TGTGCCACCCTAAAGACAGGGAGCACAGATACGCAGTATTTT.

The chain is built from TRBV5-1 and TRBJ1-6; D not certain. The CDR3 runs to 14 residues. Germline V gives CDR1 SGHRS, CDR2 YFSETQ. V was pared by 4 bases and J by 11 bases, with 16 bases between. The CDR3 DNA reads as TGCGCCAGCAGCCCGACCGGGGATAGGACACCCCTCCACTTT. Its protein is CASSPTGDRTPLHF. The full variable domain, rest sourced from reference TRBV5-1 and TRBJ1-6, is KAGVTQTPRYLIKTRGQQVTLSCSPISGHRSVSWYQQTPGQGLQFLFEYFSETQRNKGNFPGRFSGRQFSNSRSEMNVSTLELGDSALYLCASSPTGDRTPLHFGNGTRLTVT.

This chain links TRBV6-5 with TRBJ2-5; D unclear. V lost 8 bases and J lost 5, with 18 bases in between. This CDR3 has 14 residues. Germline CDR1 reads MNHEY; CDR2 reads SVGAGI. For the CDR3, the DNA is TGTGCCAGCCGACTCATCGGGCCCTTGGAGACCCAGTACTTC. This sequence encodes CASRLIGPLETQYF.

This chain uses TRBV20-1 with TRBJ2-5; no clear D. The CDR3 is 14 residues long. From germline, CDR1 is DFQATT and CDR2 SNEGSKA (reference sequence). V was pared by 4 bases and J by 0 bases, with 12 bases between. The CDR3 DNA follows: TGCAGTGCTAAAAATCCCGGGCACCAAGAGACCCAGTACTTC. Its translation: CSAKNPGHQETQYF.

The chain carries TRBV5-1 and TRBJ2-3; D not certain. V lost 4 bases and J lost 2, with 14 bases in between. This CDR3 spans 15 amino acids. Looked up from germline, CDR1 is SGHRS and CDR2 is YFSETQ. The CDR3 region has the DNA TGCGCCAGCAGCCCCGAAGGCCGGTCCACAGATACGCAGTATTTT. Its translation is CASSPEGRSTDTQYF.

This clonotype was recorded only once. The CDR3 sequence is CSVQGPGQALNTEAFF. CDR3 DNA sequence: TGCAGCGTTCAAGGCCCGGGACAGGCCCTGAACACTGAAGCTTTCTTT. The chain carries TRBV29-1 and TRBJ1-1, with 8 positions matching TRBD1. From germline, CDR1 is SQVTM and CDR2 ANQGSEA. The length of the CDR3 is 16 residues. J lost 0 bases, V lost 5 bases, and 11 bases had no gene match.

The genes are TRBV24-1 and TRBJ2-2; D ambiguous. Germline V gives CDR1 KGHDR, CDR2 SFDVKD. The CDR3 contains 12 residues. V was clipped by 10 bases and J by 8 bases, with 13 bases between them. The CDR3 reads CATSDVLGELFF. For the CDR3, the DNA is TGTGCCACATCGGACGTTCTAGGGGAGCTGTTTTTT.

The chain couples TRBV20-1 to TRBJ1-6, with 7 bases that match TRBD1. The CDR3 contains 15 residues. The germline V gene has CDR1 DFQATT and CDR2 SNEGSKA (reference sequence). V shed 0 bases, J shed 11 bases, and the junction held 10 bases outside the gene matches. The CDR3 loop reads CSARDPNRGRAPLHF. The CDR3 DNA follows: TGCAGTGCTAGAGATCCAAACAGGGGAAGGGCACCCCTCCACTTT.